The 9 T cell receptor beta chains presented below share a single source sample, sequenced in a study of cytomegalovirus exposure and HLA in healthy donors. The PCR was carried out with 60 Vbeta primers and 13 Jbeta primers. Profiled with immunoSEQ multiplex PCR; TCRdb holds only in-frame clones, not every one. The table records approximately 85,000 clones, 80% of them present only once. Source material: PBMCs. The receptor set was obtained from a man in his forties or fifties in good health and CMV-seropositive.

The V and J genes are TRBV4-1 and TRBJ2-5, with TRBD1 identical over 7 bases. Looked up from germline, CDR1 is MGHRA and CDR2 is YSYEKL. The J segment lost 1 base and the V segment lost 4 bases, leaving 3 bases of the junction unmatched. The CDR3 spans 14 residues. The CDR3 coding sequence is TGCGCCAGCAGCCGTGGACAGGCCCAAGAGACCCAGTACTTC. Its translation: CASSRGQAQETQYF.

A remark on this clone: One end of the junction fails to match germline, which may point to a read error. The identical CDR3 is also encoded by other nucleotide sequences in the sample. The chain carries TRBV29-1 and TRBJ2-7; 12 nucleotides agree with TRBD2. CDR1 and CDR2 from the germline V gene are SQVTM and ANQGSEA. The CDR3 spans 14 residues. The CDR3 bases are TGCAGCGTTGAGACTAGCGGGGGCCCCTACGAACAGTACTTC. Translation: CSVETSGGPYEQYF.

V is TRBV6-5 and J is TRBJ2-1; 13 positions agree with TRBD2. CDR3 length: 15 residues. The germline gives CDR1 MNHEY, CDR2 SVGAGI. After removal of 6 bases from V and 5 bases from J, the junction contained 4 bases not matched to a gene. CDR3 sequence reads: CASSWTSGRDNEQFF. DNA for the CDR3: TGTGCCAGCAGCTGGACTAGCGGGAGAGACAATGAGCAGTTCTTC.

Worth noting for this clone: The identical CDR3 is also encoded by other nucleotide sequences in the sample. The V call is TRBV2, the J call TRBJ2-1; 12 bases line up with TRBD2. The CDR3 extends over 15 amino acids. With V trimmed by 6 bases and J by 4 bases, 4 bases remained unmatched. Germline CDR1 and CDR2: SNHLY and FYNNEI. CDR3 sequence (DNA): TGTGCCAGCAGCACCGGGACTAGCGGGTACAATGAGCAGTTCTTC. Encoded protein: CASSTGTSGYNEQFF.

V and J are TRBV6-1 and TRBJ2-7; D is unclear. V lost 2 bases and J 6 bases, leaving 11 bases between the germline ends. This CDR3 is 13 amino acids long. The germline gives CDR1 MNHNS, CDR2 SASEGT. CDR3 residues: CASSEWPLFEQYF. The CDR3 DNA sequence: TGTGCCAGCAGTGAATGGCCGCTTTTCGAGCAGTACTTC.

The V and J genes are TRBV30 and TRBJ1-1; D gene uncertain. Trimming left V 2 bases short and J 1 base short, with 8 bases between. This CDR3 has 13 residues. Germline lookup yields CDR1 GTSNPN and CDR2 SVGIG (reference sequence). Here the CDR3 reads CAWSPGGNTEAFF. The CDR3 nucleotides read TGTGCCTGGAGTCCAGGTGGGAACACTGAAGCTTTCTTT.

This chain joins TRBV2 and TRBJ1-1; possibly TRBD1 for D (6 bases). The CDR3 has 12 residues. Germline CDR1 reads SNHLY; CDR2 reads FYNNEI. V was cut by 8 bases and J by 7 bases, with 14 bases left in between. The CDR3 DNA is TGTGCCAGCTCCGGGACACCTAATGAAGCTTTCTTT. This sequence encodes CASSGTPNEAFF.

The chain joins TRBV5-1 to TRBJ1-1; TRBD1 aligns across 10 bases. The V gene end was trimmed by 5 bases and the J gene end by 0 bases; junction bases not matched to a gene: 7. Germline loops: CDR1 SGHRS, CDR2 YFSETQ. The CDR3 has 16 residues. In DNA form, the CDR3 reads TGCGCCAGCAGTGGGGACAGGGGACTTATGAACACTGAAGCTTTCTTT. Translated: CASSGDRGLMNTEAFF.

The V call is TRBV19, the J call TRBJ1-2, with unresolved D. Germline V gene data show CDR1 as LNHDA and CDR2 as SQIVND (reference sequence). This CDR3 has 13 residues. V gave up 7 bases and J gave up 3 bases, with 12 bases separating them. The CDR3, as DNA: TGTGCCAGTAAAGCGAGACCGCACTATGGCTACACCTTC. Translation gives CASKARPHYGYTF.